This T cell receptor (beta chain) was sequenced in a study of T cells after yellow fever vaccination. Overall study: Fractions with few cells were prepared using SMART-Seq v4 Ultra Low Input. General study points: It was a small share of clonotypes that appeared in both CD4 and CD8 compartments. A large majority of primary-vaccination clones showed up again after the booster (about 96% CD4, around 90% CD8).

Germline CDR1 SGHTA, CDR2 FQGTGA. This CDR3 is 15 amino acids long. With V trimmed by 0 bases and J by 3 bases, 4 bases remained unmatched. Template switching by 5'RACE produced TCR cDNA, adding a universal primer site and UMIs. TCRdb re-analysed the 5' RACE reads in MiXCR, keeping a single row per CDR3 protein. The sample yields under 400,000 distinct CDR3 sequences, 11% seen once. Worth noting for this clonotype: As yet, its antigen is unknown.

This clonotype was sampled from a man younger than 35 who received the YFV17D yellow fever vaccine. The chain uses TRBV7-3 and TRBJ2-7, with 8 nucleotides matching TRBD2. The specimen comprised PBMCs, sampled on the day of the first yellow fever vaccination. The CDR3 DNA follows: TGTGCCAGCAGCTTAACCAGCGGGGGAATCTACGAGCAGTACTTC. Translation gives CASSLTSGGIYEQYF.